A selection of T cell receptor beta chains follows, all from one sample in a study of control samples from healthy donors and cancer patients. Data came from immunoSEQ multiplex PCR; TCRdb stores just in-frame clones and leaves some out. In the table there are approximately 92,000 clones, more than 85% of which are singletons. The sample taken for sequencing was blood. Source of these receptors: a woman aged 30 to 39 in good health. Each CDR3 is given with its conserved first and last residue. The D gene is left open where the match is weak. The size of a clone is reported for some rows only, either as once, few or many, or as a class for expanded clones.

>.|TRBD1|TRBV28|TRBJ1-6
TGTGCCAGCAGGTTGGGACAGGGGATCTATAATTCACCCCTCCACTTT
CASRLGQGIYNSPLHF
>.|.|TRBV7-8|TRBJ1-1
TGTGCCAGCAGCTTAGCTCCGGGGGGCACTGAAGCTTTCTTT
CASSLAPGGTEAFF
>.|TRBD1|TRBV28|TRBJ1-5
TGTGCCAGCACCCCTCCGACAGGGAACAATCAGCCCCAGCATTTT
CASTPPTGNNQPQHF
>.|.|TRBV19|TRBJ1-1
TGTGCCAGTAGTAGTGGACAGAGGGGAACTGAAGCTTTCTTT
CASSSGQRGTEAFF
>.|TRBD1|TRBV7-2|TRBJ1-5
TGTGCCAGCAGCTTAGCGTTGGACAGGGGCAATCAGCCCCAGCATTTT
CASSLALDRGNQPQHF
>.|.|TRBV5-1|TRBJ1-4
TGCGCCAGCAGCTTTGGGCAGACTCGGCGAAATGAAAAACTGTTTTTT
CASSFGQTRRNEKLFF
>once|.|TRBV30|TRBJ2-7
TGTGCCTGGAGTGTACTAAACGGTGCCTACGAGCAGTACTTC
CAWSVLNGAYEQYF
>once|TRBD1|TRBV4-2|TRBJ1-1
TGTGCCAGCAGCCAAGGAGGGGGGACAGGGGGCGCTTGGGACGCTGAAGCTTTCTTT
CASSQGGGTGGAWDAEAFF
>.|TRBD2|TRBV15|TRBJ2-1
TGTGCCACCAGCAGAGGCCCGTTAGCGGGAGGCAACTACAATGAGCAGTTCTTC
CATSRGPLAGGNYNEQFF
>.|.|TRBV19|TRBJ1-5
TGTGCCAGTACCCAAGGGACACTCGCCAATCAGCCCCAGCATTTT
CASTQGTLANQPQHF
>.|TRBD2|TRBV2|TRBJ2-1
TGTGCCAGCAGAGGACTAGCGGGTAGCGGTGAGCAGTTCTTC
CASRGLAGSGEQFF
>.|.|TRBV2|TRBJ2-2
TGTGCCAGCAGAAGGAATCCGACGAACACCGGGGAGCTGTTTTTT
CASRRNPTNTGELFF
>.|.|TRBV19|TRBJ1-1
TGTGCCAGTAGTATTGACGGACAGAACACTGAAGCTTTCTTT
CASSIDGQNTEAFF
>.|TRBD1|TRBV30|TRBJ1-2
TGTGCCTGGAGTCGAGGACAGGGGAGGAACTATGGCTACACCTTC
CAWSRGQGRNYGYTF